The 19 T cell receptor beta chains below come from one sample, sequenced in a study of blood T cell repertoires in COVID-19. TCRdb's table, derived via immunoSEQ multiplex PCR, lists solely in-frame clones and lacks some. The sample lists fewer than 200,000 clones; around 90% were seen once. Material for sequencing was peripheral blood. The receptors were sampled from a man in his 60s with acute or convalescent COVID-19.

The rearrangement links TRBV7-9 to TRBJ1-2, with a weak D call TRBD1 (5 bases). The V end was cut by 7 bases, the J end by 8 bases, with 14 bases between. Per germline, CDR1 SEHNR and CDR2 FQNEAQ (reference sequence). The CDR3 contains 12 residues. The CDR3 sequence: CASTSWGDGYTF. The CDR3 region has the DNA TGTGCCAGCACCTCCTGGGGGGACGGCTACACCTTC.

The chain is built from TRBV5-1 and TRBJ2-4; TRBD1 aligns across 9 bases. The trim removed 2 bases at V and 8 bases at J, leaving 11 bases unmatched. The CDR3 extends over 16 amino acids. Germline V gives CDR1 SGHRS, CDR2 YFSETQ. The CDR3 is CASSFTGQGSLDIQYF. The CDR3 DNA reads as TGCGCCAGCAGCTTTACGGGACAGGGTTCGTTGGACATTCAGTACTTC.

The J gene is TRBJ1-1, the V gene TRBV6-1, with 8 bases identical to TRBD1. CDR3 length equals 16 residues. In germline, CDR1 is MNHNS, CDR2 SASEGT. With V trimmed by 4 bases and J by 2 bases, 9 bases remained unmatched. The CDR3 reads CASSAGDRPFNTEAFF. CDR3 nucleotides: TGTGCCAGCAGTGCGGGGGACAGGCCGTTTAACACTGAAGCTTTCTTT.

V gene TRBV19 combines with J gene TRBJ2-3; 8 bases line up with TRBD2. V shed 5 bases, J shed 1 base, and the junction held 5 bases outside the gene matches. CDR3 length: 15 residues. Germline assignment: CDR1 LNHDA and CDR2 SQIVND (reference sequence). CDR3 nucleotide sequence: TGTGCCAGTAGTGGTAGCGGGATTCGCACAGATACGCAGTATTTT. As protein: CASSGSGIRTDTQYF.

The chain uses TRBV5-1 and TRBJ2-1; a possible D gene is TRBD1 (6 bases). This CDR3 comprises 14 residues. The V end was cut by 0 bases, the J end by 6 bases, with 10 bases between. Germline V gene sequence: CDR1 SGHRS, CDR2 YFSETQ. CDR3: CASSLVGGSNEQFF. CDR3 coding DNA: TGCGCCAGCAGCTTGGTTGGGGGCAGCAATGAGCAGTTCTTC.

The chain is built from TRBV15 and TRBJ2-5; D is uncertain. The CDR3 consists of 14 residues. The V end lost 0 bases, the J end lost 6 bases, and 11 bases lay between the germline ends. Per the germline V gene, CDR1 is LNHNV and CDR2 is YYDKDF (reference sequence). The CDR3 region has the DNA TGTGCCACCAGCAGAGATGTAAGCCCCCAGACCCAGTACTTC. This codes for CATSRDVSPQTQYF.

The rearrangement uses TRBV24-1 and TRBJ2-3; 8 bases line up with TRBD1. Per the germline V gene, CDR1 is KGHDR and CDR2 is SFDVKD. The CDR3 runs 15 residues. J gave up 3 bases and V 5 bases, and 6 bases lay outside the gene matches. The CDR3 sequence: CATSVGQGPTDTQYF. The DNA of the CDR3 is TGTGCCACCAGTGTCGGACAGGGACCTACAGATACGCAGTATTTT.

The CDR3 is CASQQSIMNTEAFF. The DNA of the CDR3 is TGTGCCAGCCAACAGAGTATAATGAACACTGAAGCTTTCTTT. This sequence joins TRBV5-5 and TRBJ1-1; D ambiguous. Trimming cost V 7 bases and J 0 bases, with 13 bases left between them. This CDR3 is 14 amino acids long. Germline V lookup: CDR1 SGHKS, CDR2 YYEKEE (reference sequence).

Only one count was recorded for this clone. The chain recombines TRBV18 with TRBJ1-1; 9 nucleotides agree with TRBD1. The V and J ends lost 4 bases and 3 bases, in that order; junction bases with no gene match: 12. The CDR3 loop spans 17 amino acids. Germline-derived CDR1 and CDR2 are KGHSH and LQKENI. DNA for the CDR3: TGTGCCAGCTCACAACCGGGACAGGGTCGGGGGTACACTGAAGCTTTCTTT. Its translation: CASSQPGQGRGYTEAFF.

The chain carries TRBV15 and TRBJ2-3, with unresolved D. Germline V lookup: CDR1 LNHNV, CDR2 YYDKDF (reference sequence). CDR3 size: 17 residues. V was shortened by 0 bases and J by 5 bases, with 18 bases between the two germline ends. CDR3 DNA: TGTGCCACCAGCAGAGATACTGGGCACTCGGCCGGAGATACGCAGTATTTT. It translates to CATSRDTGHSAGDTQYF.

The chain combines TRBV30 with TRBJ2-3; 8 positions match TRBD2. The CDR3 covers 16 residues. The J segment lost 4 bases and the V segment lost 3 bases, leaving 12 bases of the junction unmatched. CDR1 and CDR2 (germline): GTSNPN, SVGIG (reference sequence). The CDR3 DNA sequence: TGTGCCTGGAGCATGTTTAGCGGGGTTAATTCAGATACGCAGTATTTT. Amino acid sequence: CAWSMFSGVNSDTQYF.

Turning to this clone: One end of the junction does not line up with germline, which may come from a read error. The CDR3 DNA sequence: TGTGCCAGCAGTTACGCGGCGACAGGTGTCTTGTTT. Protein product: CASSYAATGVLF. The V gene is TRBV6-2 or TRBV6-3, the J gene TRBJ1-1, with D possibly being TRBD1 (6 bases). Germline V gives CDR1 MNHEY, CDR2 SVGEGT. This CDR3 comprises 12 residues.

For the CDR3, the DNA is TGTGCCAGCAGCTTTACAGGGGCTGGGGCCAACGTCCTGACTTTC. As protein: CASSFTGAGANVLTF. The gene calls are TRBV11-2 and TRBJ2-6; TRBD1 matches 7 bases. V lost 3 bases to trimming and J lost 2 bases; unmatched junction nucleotides: 1. CDR3 length: 15 amino acids. The V gene's germline CDR1 is SGHAT and CDR2 FQNNGV.

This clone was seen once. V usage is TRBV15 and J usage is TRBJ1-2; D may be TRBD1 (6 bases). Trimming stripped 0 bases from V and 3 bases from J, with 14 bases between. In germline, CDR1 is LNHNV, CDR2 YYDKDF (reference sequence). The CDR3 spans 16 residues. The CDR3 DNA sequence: TGTGCCACCAGCAGAGATAGGGGGGGTCGGGACTATGGCTACACCTTC. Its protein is CATSRDRGGRDYGYTF.

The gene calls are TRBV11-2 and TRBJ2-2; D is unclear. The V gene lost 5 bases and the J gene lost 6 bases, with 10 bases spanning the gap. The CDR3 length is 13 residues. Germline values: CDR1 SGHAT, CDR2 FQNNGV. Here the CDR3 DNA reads TGTGCCAGCAGCGTCACGGGTTCCGGGGAGCTGTTTTTT. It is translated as CASSVTGSGELFF.

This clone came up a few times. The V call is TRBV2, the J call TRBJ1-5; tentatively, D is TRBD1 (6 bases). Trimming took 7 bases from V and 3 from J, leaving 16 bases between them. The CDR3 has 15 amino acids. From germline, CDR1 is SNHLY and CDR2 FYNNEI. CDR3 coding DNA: TGTGCCAGCACTACCCGAGGGGGAGTCAATCAGCCCCAGCATTTT. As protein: CASTTRGGVNQPQHF.

The CDR3 loop reads CASSVAAVAEQFF. The CDR3 bases are TGTGCCAGCAGCGTAGCAGCGGTCGCTGAGCAGTTCTTC. The J gene is TRBJ2-1, the V gene TRBV9; possible D gene TRBD2, 5 bases. Germline CDR1 and CDR2: SGDLS and YYNGEE. The CDR3 extends over 13 amino acids. The V end was cut by 0 bases, the J end by 9 bases, with 10 bases between. The full variable domain, in which reference TRBV9 and TRBJ2-1 provide the parts outside the CDR3, is DSGVTQTPKHLITATGQRVTLRCSPRSGDLSVYWYQQSLDQGLQFLIQYYNGEERAKGNILERFSAQQFPDLHSELNLSSLELGDSALYFCASSVAAVAEQFFGPGTRLTVL.

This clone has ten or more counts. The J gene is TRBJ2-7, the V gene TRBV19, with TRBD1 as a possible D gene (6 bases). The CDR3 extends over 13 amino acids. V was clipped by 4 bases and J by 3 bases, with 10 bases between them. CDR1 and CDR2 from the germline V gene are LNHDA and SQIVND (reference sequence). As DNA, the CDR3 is TGTGCCAGTAGTAGAGGACAGTACTACGAGCAGTACTTC. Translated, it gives CASSRGQYYEQYF.

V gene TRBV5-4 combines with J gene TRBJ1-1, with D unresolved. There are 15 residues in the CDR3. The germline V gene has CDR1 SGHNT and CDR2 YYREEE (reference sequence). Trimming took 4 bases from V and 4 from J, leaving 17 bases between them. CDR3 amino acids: CASSPRTDRGTEAFF. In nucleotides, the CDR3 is TGTGCCAGCAGCCCCAGGACGGATCGGGGCACTGAAGCTTTCTTT.